The clone carrying this T cell receptor (beta chain) showed up many times. Its antigen is as yet unknown. The data derive from a study of early T cells in non-severe SARS-CoV-2 infection. Turning to the study itself: Bulk RNA from unsorted whole blood was sequenced; chains were unpaired.

The CDR3 totals 14 residues. The germline CDR1 and CDR2 sequences are ENHRY and SYGVKD. The germline V and J ends were trimmed by 8 bases and 4 bases, with 14 bases remaining between them. Overall study results and limits: VDJdb-based matching was biased toward anti-spike CD8 responses and missed private and CD4 specificities.

Unique molecular identifiers were attached to individual cDNA molecules. TCRdb re-derived calls from the 5' RACE reads in MiXCR, one entry per CDR3 protein. The table lists tens of thousands of distinct CDR3 sequences, over 9.5% of them singletons. The material sequenced was whole blood. The chain combines TRBV10-3 with TRBJ2-2; perhaps D is TRBD1 or TRBD2 (5 bases each). This TCR derives from an adult who was a healthcare worker with PCR-confirmed SARS-CoV-2 infection or an uninfected control (not recorded which). The chain's CDR3 is CAIGGWGRTGELFF. The CDR3 DNA is TGTGCCATCGGTGGCTGGGGACGCACCGGGGAGCTGTTTTTT.